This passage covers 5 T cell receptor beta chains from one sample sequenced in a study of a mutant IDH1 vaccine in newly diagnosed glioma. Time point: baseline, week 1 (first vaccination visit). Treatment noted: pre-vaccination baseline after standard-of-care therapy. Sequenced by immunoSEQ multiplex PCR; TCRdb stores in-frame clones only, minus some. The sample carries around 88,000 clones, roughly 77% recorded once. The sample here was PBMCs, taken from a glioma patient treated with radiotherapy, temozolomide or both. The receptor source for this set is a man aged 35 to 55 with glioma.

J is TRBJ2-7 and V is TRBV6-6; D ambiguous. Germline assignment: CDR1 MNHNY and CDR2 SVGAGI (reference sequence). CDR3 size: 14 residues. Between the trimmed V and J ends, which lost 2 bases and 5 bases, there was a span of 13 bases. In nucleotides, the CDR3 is TGTGCCAGCAGTTACGAGCGACCAGAGGACGAGCAGTACTTC. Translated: CASSYERPEDEQYF.

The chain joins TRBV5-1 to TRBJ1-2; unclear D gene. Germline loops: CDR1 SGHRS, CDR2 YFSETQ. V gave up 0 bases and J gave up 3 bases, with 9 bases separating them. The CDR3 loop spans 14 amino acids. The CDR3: CASSLAGDHYGYTF. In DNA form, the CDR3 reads TGCGCCAGCAGCTTGGCCGGGGATCACTATGGCTACACCTTC.

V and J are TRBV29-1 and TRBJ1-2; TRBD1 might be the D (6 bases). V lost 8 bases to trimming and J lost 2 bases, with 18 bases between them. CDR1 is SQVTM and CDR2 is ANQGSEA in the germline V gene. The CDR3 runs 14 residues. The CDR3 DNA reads TGCAGCTCTGAAGGGGGTCAGGGGAACTATGGCTACACCTTC. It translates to CSSEGGQGNYGYTF.

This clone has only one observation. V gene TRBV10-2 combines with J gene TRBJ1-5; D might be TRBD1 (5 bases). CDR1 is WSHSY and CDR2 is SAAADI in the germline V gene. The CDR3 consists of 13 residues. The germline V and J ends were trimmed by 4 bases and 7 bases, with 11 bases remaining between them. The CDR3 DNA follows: TGCGCCAGCAGTGGAGGGGCCGCCCAGCCCCAGCATTTT. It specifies CASSGGAAQPQHF.

The CDR3 bases are TGTGCCAGCAGCGTAGCCGGGGAGAAGCAGTTCTTC. It translates to CASSVAGEKQFF. The chain combines TRBV27 with TRBJ2-1, with D maybe TRBD2 (5 bases). Per the germline V gene, CDR1 is MNHEY and CDR2 is SMNVEV (reference sequence). This CDR3 is 12 amino acids long. The V gene lost 6 bases and the J gene lost 11 bases, with 14 bases spanning the gap.